Each of the 31 T cell receptor beta chains below was sequenced from the same sample in a study of T-cell reconstitution after alpha-beta-depleted transplantation in children. TCRbeta library construction was performed incorporating unique molecular identifiers. TCRdb recomputed calls from the PCR reads with MiXCR, one row per CDR3 protein. The sample contains 750,000 to 950,000 distinct CDR3 sequences, 15% to 20% of which appear only once. The sequenced sample was PBMCs, mostly from graft donor cells, obtained 360 days after TCRalphabeta/CD19-depleted stem cell transplant. These TCRs come from a male patient younger than 18 who had a stem cell transplant for acute lymphoblastic leukemia, so the T cells may come from the graft donor.

This clonotype was counted between two and nine times. The chain is built from TRBV3-1 and TRBJ1-2, with D possibly TRBD1 on 6 matching bases. The CDR3 sequence is 15 residues long. V was trimmed by 4 bases and J by 2 bases, leaving 14 bases between them. CDR1 is LGHDT, CDR2 YNNKEL, per germline (reference sequence). CDR3 loop: CASSLTGPKNYGYTF. CDR3 coding DNA: TGTGCCAGCAGCCTTACAGGGCCCAAGAACTATGGCTACACCTTC.

V gene TRBV29-1 combines with J gene TRBJ2-1, with 11 nucleotides matching TRBD1. Germline V gives CDR1 SQVTM, CDR2 ANQGSEA. The CDR3 is made up of 15 amino acids. V gave up 6 bases and J gave up 4 bases; unmatched junction bases: 8. The DNA for the CDR3 is TGCAGCGTCCTCTGGACAGGGGGCCTATACAATGAGCAGTTCTTC. Translating gives CSVLWTGGLYNEQFF.

This clonotype occurred a few times. This chain joins TRBV25-1 and TRBJ2-1, with D perhaps matching TRBD1 (6 bases). This CDR3 region has 16 residues. V lost 8 bases and J lost 5, with 22 bases in between. CDR1 and CDR2 from the germline V gene are MGHDK and SYGVNS. CDR3 DNA: TGTGCCAGCTCACCCGGACGGACCTGGGGGCACAATGAGCAGTTCTTC. This translates into CASSPGRTWGHNEQFF.

CDR3 sequence reads: CASSLSPSGRYEQYF. The CDR3 bases are TGTGCCAGCAGCTTGTCTCCTAGCGGGAGGTACGAGCAGTACTTC. V and J are TRBV7-6 and TRBJ2-7; 11 bases align to TRBD2. The CDR3 has 15 residues. The trim removed 3 bases at V and 4 bases at J, leaving 5 bases unmatched. Germline loops: CDR1 SGHVS, CDR2 FNYEAQ.

V and J are TRBV11-2 and TRBJ2-7; TRBD2 matches at 11 bases. The V and J ends lost 0 bases and 4 bases, in that order; junction bases with no gene match: 11. Germline V gene sequence: CDR1 SGHAT, CDR2 FQNNGV. The CDR3 is 18 residues long. In DNA, the CDR3 is TGTGCCAGCAGCTTAGAATCCGGGGTTAGCGGGAGGGGGTACGAGCAGTACTTC. This sequence encodes CASSLESGVSGRGYEQYF.

This clonotype appeared a few times. V is TRBV10-3 and J is TRBJ2-7, with 9 bases aligning to TRBD1. CDR1 and CDR2 (germline): ENHRY, SYGVKD. This CDR3 is built from 14 residues. With V trimmed by 4 bases and J by 4 bases, 5 bases remained unmatched. DNA for the CDR3: TGTGCCATCAGTGTGACGGGACAGGGTTACGAGCAGTACTTC. It specifies CAISVTGQGYEQYF.

The rearrangement uses TRBV20-1 and TRBJ2-1; TRBD2 aligns across 8 bases. This CDR3 has 14 amino acids. The V segment lost 2 bases and the J segment 0 bases; nucleotides outside the gene matches: 0. Looked up from germline, CDR1 is DFQATT and CDR2 is SNEGSKA (reference sequence). In nucleotides, the CDR3 is TGCAGTGCTAGACTAGCGGGCTCCTACAATGAGCAGTTCTTC. Amino acid sequence: CSARLAGSYNEQFF.

J is TRBJ2-3 and V is TRBV20-1; D is unresolved. The CDR3 runs to 15 residues. The V and J ends lost 3 bases and 10 bases respectively, with 23 bases between them. From germline, CDR1 is DFQATT and CDR2 SNEGSKA (reference sequence). CDR3 residues: CSARVRAKIWVAQYF. In DNA, the CDR3 is TGCAGTGCTAGGGTCCGGGCTAAAATCTGGGTGGCGCAGTATTTT.

The sample holds a few counts of this clonotype. The V and J genes are TRBV20-1 and TRBJ2-3, with D perhaps TRBD2 (6 bases). Germline V gene data show CDR1 as DFQATT and CDR2 as SNEGSKA (reference sequence). The CDR3 has 13 amino acids. V lost 3 bases and J lost 3, with 10 bases in between. This CDR3 is CSASGSLTDTQYF. CDR3 sequence (DNA): TGCAGTGCTAGCGGGAGTTTGACAGATACGCAGTATTTT.

This clonotype was found a few times. The chain recombines TRBV28 with TRBJ2-5; TRBD1 aligns across 8 bases. Germline V CDR1 and CDR2: MDHEN, SYDVKM. J was trimmed by 1 base and V by 7 bases; bases with no gene match: 8. CDR3 length: 15 residues. The CDR3 protein is CASKTGVSFQETQYF. The CDR3 nucleotides read TGTGCCAGCAAGACAGGGGTCTCCTTCCAAGAGACCCAGTACTTC.

The chain has TRBV3-1 and TRBJ2-7; weak D call: TRBD2 (6 bases). The V and J ends lost 0 bases and 2 bases respectively, with 14 bases between them. The germline V gene has CDR1 LGHDT and CDR2 YNNKEL (reference sequence). The CDR3 covers 16 residues. The CDR3 nucleotides read TGTGCCAGCAGCCAAGAGGATTTCGGGGGAACCTACGAGCAGTACTTC. Its protein is CASSQEDFGGTYEQYF.

V is TRBV12-3 or TRBV12-4 and J is TRBJ1-5; D remains unclear. Trimming took 8 bases from V and 0 from J, leaving 14 bases between them. The CDR3 is made up of 15 amino acids. In DNA, the CDR3 is TGTGCCAGCCAGGTCCGGGGAAATAGCAATCAGCCCCAGCATTTT. This translates into CASQVRGNSNQPQHF.

The chain recombines TRBV4-1 with TRBJ2-4; unclear D gene. The CDR3 loop spans 11 amino acids. Germline lookup yields CDR1 MGHRA and CDR2 YSYEKL. Trimming took 9 bases from V and 2 from J, leaving 5 bases between them. The CDR3 reads CARGSKNIQYF. CDR3 nucleotides: TGCGCCAGGGGATCCAAAAACATTCAGTACTTC.

This clonotype was counted between two and nine times. This sequence joins TRBV9 and TRBJ1-4; 7 bases are shared with TRBD1. With 3 bases clipped from V and 13 bases from J, the junction kept 6 bases outside the gene matches. This CDR3 has 12 residues. Germline assignment: CDR1 SGDLS and CDR2 YYNGEE. The CDR3 loop is CASSGNRGGLFF. The CDR3 coding sequence is TGTGCCAGCAGCGGGAACAGGGGAGGACTGTTTTTT.

This clonotype was counted a few times. CDR3 in amino acids: CASSWLAGVVGEQFF. The CDR3 region has the DNA TGTGCCAGCAGTTGGCTAGCGGGAGTCGTAGGTGAGCAGTTCTTC. The chain joins TRBV12-3 or TRBV12-4 to TRBJ2-1; 10 bases line up with TRBD2. This CDR3 spans 15 amino acids. J was trimmed by 9 bases and V by 4 bases; bases with no gene match: 9.

This rearrangement joins TRBV7-3 to TRBJ2-7; D is possibly TRBD1 (6 bases). Per germline, CDR1 SGHTA and CDR2 FQGTGA. The CDR3 is made up of 15 amino acids. Trimming pared 5 bases from V and 3 bases from J, leaving 17 bases between. This CDR3 is CASSTPVGQFYEQYF. CDR3 nucleotide sequence: TGTGCCAGCAGCACACCGGTGGGACAATTCTACGAGCAGTACTTC.

This clonotype appeared a few times. The V call is TRBV28, the J call TRBJ2-7, with 7 bases fitting TRBD1. The V segment lost 3 bases and the J segment 3 bases; nucleotides outside the gene matches: 8. The CDR3 covers 15 residues. CDR1 is MDHEN and CDR2 is SYDVKM in the germline V gene. The chain's CDR3 is CASSFFATGFYEQYF. DNA for the CDR3: TGTGCCAGCAGTTTTTTCGCGACAGGGTTCTACGAGCAGTACTTC.

The rearrangement joins TRBV10-2 to TRBJ2-7; D is perhaps TRBD2 (6 bases). V gave up 2 bases and J gave up 0 bases, with 20 bases separating them. This CDR3 comprises 18 residues. Looked up from germline, CDR1 is WSHSY and CDR2 is SAAADI. The CDR3 reads CASSEGGLEAGRSYEQYF. Written as DNA, the CDR3 is TGCGCCAGCAGTGAGGGGGGACTTGAAGCGGGTCGCTCCTACGAGCAGTACTTC.

The CDR3 region has the DNA TGTGCCAGCAGCTTGGCCTTGAGGGCCTACGAGCAGTACTTC. Protein: CASSLALRAYEQYF. This chain links TRBV5-4 with TRBJ2-7, with D possibly being TRBD2 (5 bases). This CDR3 comprises 14 residues. Germline V gene lookup returns CDR1 SGHNT and CDR2 YYREEE (reference sequence). Trimming left V 0 bases short and J 2 bases short, with 9 bases between.

The chain links TRBV5-1 to TRBJ2-2; D uncertain. The length of the CDR3 is 14 residues. Germline values: CDR1 SGHRS, CDR2 YFSETQ. The germline V and J ends were trimmed by 2 bases and 3 bases, with 8 bases remaining between them. DNA for the CDR3: TGCGCCAGCAGCTTCTCCCCGCACACCGGGGAGCTGTTTTTT. It is translated as CASSFSPHTGELFF.

This clonotype was counted many times. The chain links TRBV6-2 or TRBV6-3 to TRBJ2-7, with D perhaps TRBD2 (5 bases). The CDR3 sequence is 15 residues long. From germline, CDR1 is MNHEY and CDR2 SVGEGT. V was trimmed by 4 bases and J by 1 base, leaving 14 bases between them. CDR3 amino acids: CASSFLAPSSYEQYF. The CDR3 DNA reads as TGTGCCAGCAGTTTCCTAGCCCCCAGTTCCTACGAGCAGTACTTC.

This rearrangement joins TRBV12-3 or TRBV12-4 to TRBJ2-7; 12 bases map to TRBD1. The V gene end was trimmed by 6 bases and the J gene end by 4 bases; junction bases not matched to a gene: 7. This CDR3 spans 15 amino acids. CDR3: CASRLGQGAGYEQYF. The CDR3 DNA reads as TGTGCCAGCAGATTGGGACAGGGGGCGGGTTACGAGCAGTACTTC.

This chain connects TRBV7-8 to TRBJ2-7, with TRBD2 identical over 9 bases. V lost 9 bases, J lost 2 bases, and 11 bases stayed unmatched. Germline CDR1 SGHVS, CDR2 FQNEAQ. The CDR3 is 15 residues long. CDR3 sequence (DNA): TGTGCCAGTCAGTTCCCTAGCGGGAACACCTACGAGCAGTACTTC. Its protein product is CASQFPSGNTYEQYF.

The CDR3 nucleotides read TGTGCCAGCAGCTTAGATGGGGCGGGCGGCCTGGAAGAGACCCAGTACTTC. It specifies CASSLDGAGGLEETQYF. The rearrangement joins TRBV11-2 to TRBJ2-5; D tentatively reads TRBD1 or TRBD2 (5 bases each). This CDR3 is 17 amino acids long. Germline CDR1 reads SGHAT; CDR2 reads FQNNGV. Trimming removed 0 bases from V and 3 bases from J, with 17 bases in between.

The chain is built from TRBV18 and TRBJ2-3; the D gene is possibly TRBD1 (5 bases). This CDR3 has 14 amino acids. Per the germline V gene, CDR1 is KGHSH and CDR2 is LQKENI. Trimming took 0 bases from V and 11 from J, leaving 15 bases between them. The CDR3 is CASSPPHLFRGQYF. CDR3 coding DNA: TGTGCCAGCTCACCACCCCATCTCTTTAGGGGGCAGTATTTT.

This clonotype was seen a handful of times. This sequence joins TRBV5-1 and TRBJ2-5, with D perhaps TRBD1 (6 bases). The V end lost 5 bases, the J end lost 4 bases, and 15 bases lay between the germline ends. Germline V gene lookup returns CDR1 SGHRS and CDR2 YFSETQ. The CDR3 length is 14 residues. CDR3 coding DNA: TGCGCCAGCAGACCCAGGGGTACTAGAGAGACCCAGTACTTC. Encoded protein: CASRPRGTRETQYF.

This clonotype was counted at least ten times. The V gene is TRBV12-3 or TRBV12-4, the J gene TRBJ2-3; D ambiguous. Trimming stripped 3 bases from V and 0 bases from J, with 7 bases between. The length of the CDR3 is 14 residues. As DNA, the CDR3 is TGTGCCAGCAGTTTGAGGATTAGCACAGATACGCAGTATTTT. As protein: CASSLRISTDTQYF.

The rearrangement links TRBV14 to TRBJ2-5; 7 positions match TRBD1. This CDR3 spans 16 amino acids. Germline values: CDR1 SGHDN, CDR2 FVKESK. V was pared by 1 base and J by 2 bases, with 7 bases of the junction left unmatched. The CDR3 spells CASSQVTGTFQETQYF. The CDR3 DNA is TGTGCCAGCAGCCAAGTGACAGGGACGTTTCAAGAGACCCAGTACTTC. The variable domain in full, completed from reference TRBV14 and TRBJ2-5, reads EAGVTQFPSHSVIEKGQTVTLRCDPISGHDNLYWYRRVMGKEIKFLLHFVKESKQDESGMPNNRFLAERTGGTYSTLKVQPAELEDSGVYFCASSQVTGTFQETQYFGPGTRLLVL.

The V gene is TRBV20-1, the J gene TRBJ2-7; 11 bases map to TRBD2. Germline CDR1 is DFQATT and CDR2 is SNEGSKA (reference sequence). The ends lost 4 bases at V and 0 bases at J; junction bases unmatched: 5. The CDR3 spans 15 residues. The CDR3: CSAISGLAVSYEQYF. The CDR3 nucleotides are TGCAGTGCTATTTCGGGACTAGCGGTCTCCTACGAGCAGTACTTC.

This clonotype was seen a handful of times. The chain joins TRBV12-3 or TRBV12-4 to TRBJ2-7, with D unclear. V lost 3 bases, J lost 3 bases, and 15 bases lay in between. This CDR3 has 15 residues. The CDR3 DNA is TGTGCCAGCAGTTTGGACCTCAGTAAGATCTACGAGCAGTACTTC. Its translation is CASSLDLSKIYEQYF.

This clonotype has ten or more counts. This chain connects TRBV4-1 to TRBJ2-7; the D gene is possibly TRBD1 (5 bases). The germline CDR1 and CDR2 sequences are MGHRA and YSYEKL. The CDR3 is made up of 11 amino acids. The germline V and J ends were trimmed by 1 base and 12 bases, with 10 bases remaining between them. The CDR3 here is CASSQADRRYF. As DNA, the CDR3 is TGCGCCAGCAGCCAAGCTGACAGAAGGTACTTC.